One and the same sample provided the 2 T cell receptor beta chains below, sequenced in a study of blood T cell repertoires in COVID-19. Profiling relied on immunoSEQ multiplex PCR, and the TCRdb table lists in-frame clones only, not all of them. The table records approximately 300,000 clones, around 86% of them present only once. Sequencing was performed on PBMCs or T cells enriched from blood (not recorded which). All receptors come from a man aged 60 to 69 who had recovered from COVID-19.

CDR3 DNA sequence: TGTGCCAGCAGTTCCCCAGCGGGGCCTCCCTACAATGAGCAGTTCTTC. This codes for CASSSPAGPPYNEQFF. The chain joins TRBV2 to TRBJ2-1; the match to TRBD2 covers 7 bases. J lost 2 bases, V lost 5 bases, and 9 bases had no gene match. CDR1 and CDR2 (germline): SNHLY, FYNNEI. CDR3 size: 16 residues. The complete variable domain, with remaining parts taken from reference TRBV2 and TRBJ2-1, reads EPEVTQTPSHQVTQMGQEVILRCVPISNHLYFYWYRQILGQKVEFLVSFYNNEISEKSEIFDDQFSVERPDGSNFTLKIRSTKLEDSAMYFCASSSPAGPPYNEQFFGPGTRLTVL.

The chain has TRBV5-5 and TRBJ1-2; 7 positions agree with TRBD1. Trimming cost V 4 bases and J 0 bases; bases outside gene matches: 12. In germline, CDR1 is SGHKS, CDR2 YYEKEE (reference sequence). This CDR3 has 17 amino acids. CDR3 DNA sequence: TGTGCCAGCAGCGAACAGGGGCCCGGTAGAACTAACTATGGCTACACCTTC. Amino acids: CASSEQGPGRTNYGYTF.